The present TCR beta chain was sequenced within a study of T-cell reconstitution after alpha-beta-depleted transplantation in children. Preparation of the TCRbeta library used unique molecular identifiers. TCRdb fed the PCR reads into MiXCR, producing one record per CDR3 protein. The data show over 200,000 distinct CDR3 sequences, with around 9.5% seen just once and approximately 6.2% held by the top ten. This clonotype was counted many times. This CDR3 has 13 residues. Germline CDR1 is SGHTA and CDR2 is FQGNSA. The ends lost 10 bases at V and 6 bases at J; junction bases unmatched: 8. The sequencing used PBMCs from the stem cell graft donor, collected from the stem cell graft. This clonotype was sampled from a human donor who donated a stem cell graft to a child with acute lymphoblastic leukemia. This chain uses TRBV7-2 with TRBJ2-2; the match to TRBD1 covers 7 bases. CDR3 sequence (DNA): TGTGCCACACAGGGGAGAGGGGCCGGGGAGCTGTTTTTT. Translated, it gives CATQGRGAGELFF.